One and the same sample provided the 14 T cell receptor beta chains below, sequenced in a study of cytomegalovirus exposure and HLA in healthy donors. The study ran its PCR with 60 Vbeta and 13 Jbeta primers. Assay used: immunoSEQ multiplex PCR; TCRdb lists only in-frame clones, some missing. In the table there are roughly 120,000 clones, over 65% of which are singletons. The sequenced sample consisted of PBMCs. The source of these receptors is a woman aged 40 to 50 in good health and CMV-seropositive.

This sequence joins TRBV6-5 and TRBJ2-7; 10 bases line up with TRBD1. J lost 2 bases, V lost 6 bases, and 4 bases had no gene match. The germline V gene encodes CDR1 MNHEY and CDR2 SVGAGI. The CDR3 loop spans 14 amino acids. CDR3 region: CASSSGQGAYEQYF. In DNA, the CDR3 is TGTGCCAGCAGCTCTGGACAGGGGGCCTACGAGCAGTACTTC.

Worth noting for this clone: One end of the junction is discordant with germline, which a read error may explain. The chain carries TRBV7-7 and TRBJ2-3; D is unresolved. CDR3 length: 13 residues. Germline assignment: CDR1 SSHAT and CDR2 FNYEAQ (reference sequence). CDR3 DNA sequence: TGTGCTAGCAGCTCTGGTCGGACAGATACGCAGTATTTT. Amino acids: CASSSGRTDTQYF.

This sequence joins TRBV5-4 and TRBJ2-5; 8 bases are shared with TRBD1. The CDR3 has 15 amino acids. Germline values: CDR1 SGHNT, CDR2 YYREEE (reference sequence). V shed 4 bases, J shed 6 bases, and the junction held 11 bases outside the gene matches. The CDR3, as DNA: TGTGCCAGCAGCACCGTCGGACAGGGACCAAAGACCCAGTACTTC. Protein sequence: CASSTVGQGPKTQYF.

This clone has only a few counts. V is TRBV6-1 and J is TRBJ2-3, with 7 bases matching TRBD2. V shed 8 bases and J 0 bases; nucleotides not matched to a gene: 5. CDR1 is MNHNS, CDR2 SASEGT, per germline. The CDR3 contains 14 residues. CDR3 protein: CASRSGASTDTQYF. In DNA form, the CDR3 reads TGTGCCAGCCGGAGCGGGGCTAGCACAGATACGCAGTATTTT.

The genes are TRBV7-9 and TRBJ2-5; 12 bases match TRBD1. The DNA end is more similar to TRBJ2-7, so the J call may be wrong. Germline V gene sequence: CDR1 SEHNR, CDR2 FQNEAQ (reference sequence). The CDR3 runs to 16 residues. DNA of the CDR3: TGTGCCAGCAGCCCCCGGGAGGGACAGGGGGCTTACGAGCAGTACTTC. Protein product: CASSPREGQGAYEQYF.

The rearrangement joins TRBV2 to TRBJ1-5; TRBD1 matches 9 bases. This CDR3 is built from 15 residues. The germline V gene has CDR1 SNHLY and CDR2 FYNNEI. J lost 7 bases, V lost 4 bases, and 8 bases had no gene match. This chain's CDR3 is CASSARTGVNQPQHF. As DNA, the CDR3 is TGTGCCAGCAGTGCACGGACAGGGGTGAACCAGCCCCAGCATTTT.

The V call is TRBV4-1, the J call TRBJ1-2; 7 bases align to TRBD1. The CDR3 sequence is 17 residues long. The J segment lost 4 bases and the V segment lost 0 bases, leaving 11 bases of the junction unmatched. Germline values: CDR1 MGHRA, CDR2 YSYEKL. CDR3 residues: CASSQDGLNRGVYGYTF. The CDR3 DNA reads TGCGCCAGCAGCCAAGATGGGCTAAACAGGGGTGTCTATGGCTACACCTTC.

This chain joins TRBV19 and TRBJ1-2; TRBD1 matches at 9 bases. After removal of 4 bases from V and 6 bases from J, the junction contained 3 bases not matched to a gene. The germline CDR1 and CDR2 sequences are LNHDA and SQIVND (reference sequence). The CDR3 is 13 amino acids. Here the CDR3 DNA reads TGTGCCAGTAGTAAGAGGACAGGGGATGGCTACACCTTC. It encodes CASSKRTGDGYTF.

The J gene is TRBJ2-3, the V gene TRBV7-6, with 12 bases aligning to TRBD2. The CDR3 is 16 residues long. CDR1 SGHVS and CDR2 FNYEAQ come from the germline V gene. Trimming cost V 4 bases and J 4 bases; bases outside gene matches: 6. CDR3 residues: CASSSSSGGGPDTQYF. CDR3 bases: TGTGCCAGCAGCTCATCTAGCGGGGGGGGTCCAGATACGCAGTATTTT.

The chain uses TRBV7-9 and TRBJ1-1; 9 bases are a match to TRBD1. The CDR3 has 16 amino acids. The germline CDR1 and CDR2 sequences are SEHNR and FQNEAQ (reference sequence). The J segment lost 5 bases and the V segment lost 5 bases, leaving 12 bases of the junction unmatched. Here the CDR3 reads CASSLGTGPLGTEAFF. The CDR3 nucleotides read TGTGCCAGCAGCCTCGGGACAGGGCCGCTGGGGACTGAAGCTTTCTTT.

Details on this clone: This sample includes further DNA sequences coding for the same CDR3. J is TRBJ2-1 and V is TRBV19, with TRBD2 identical over 10 bases. The CDR3 extends over 15 amino acids. Germline V CDR1 and CDR2: LNHDA, SQIVND (reference sequence). J lost 6 bases, V lost 1 base, and 3 bases had no gene match. The CDR3: CASSIGLAGANEQFF. CDR3 in DNA: TGTGCCAGTAGTATAGGGCTAGCGGGGGCCAATGAGCAGTTCTTC.

This chain links TRBV19 with TRBJ2-5; D gene unclear. Per germline, CDR1 LNHDA and CDR2 SQIVND (reference sequence). V lost 0 bases and J 7 bases, leaving 6 bases between the germline ends. The CDR3 contains 12 residues. CDR3 bases: TGTGCCAGTAGTATAGATAGGAGGACCCAGTACTTC. This sequence encodes CASSIDRRTQYF.

This chain's CDR3 is CASSSQPGGSSIYEQYF. CDR3 DNA sequence: TGCGCCAGCAGCTCGCAACCGGGCGGGTCTTCTATCTACGAGCAGTACTTC. The rearrangement joins TRBV5-1 to TRBJ2-7, with D possibly TRBD2 on 5 matching bases. The CDR3 runs to 17 residues. Trimming cost V 3 bases and J 3 bases, with 22 bases left between them. Germline-derived CDR1 and CDR2 are SGHRS and YFSETQ.

The chain couples TRBV11-3 to TRBJ2-7; TRBD2 agrees at 11 bases. CDR3 length: 15 residues. The germline gives CDR1 SGHNT, CDR2 YENEEA. J lost 6 bases, V lost 1 base, and 5 bases had no gene match. The CDR3 spells CASSLGLAGGSEQYF. The CDR3 DNA reads as TGTGCCAGCAGCTTAGGGCTAGCGGGAGGTAGCGAGCAGTACTTC.